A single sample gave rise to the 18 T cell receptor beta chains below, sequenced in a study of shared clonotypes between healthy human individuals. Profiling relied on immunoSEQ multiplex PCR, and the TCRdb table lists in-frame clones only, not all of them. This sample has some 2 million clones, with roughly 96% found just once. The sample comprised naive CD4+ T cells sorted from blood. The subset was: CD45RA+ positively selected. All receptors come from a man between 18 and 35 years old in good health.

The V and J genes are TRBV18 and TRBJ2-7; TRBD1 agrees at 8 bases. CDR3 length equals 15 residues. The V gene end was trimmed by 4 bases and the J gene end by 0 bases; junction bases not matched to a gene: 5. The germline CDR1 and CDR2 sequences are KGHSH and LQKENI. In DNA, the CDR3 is TGTGCCAGCTCACAGGACAGGGCCTTCTCCTACGAGCAGTACTTC. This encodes CASSQDRAFSYEQYF. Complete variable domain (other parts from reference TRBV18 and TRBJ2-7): NAGVMQNPRHLVRRRGQEARLRCSPMKGHSHVYWYRQLPEEGLKFMVYLQKENIIDESGMPKERFSAEFPKEGPSILRIQQVVRGDSAAYFCASSQDRAFSYEQYFGPGTRLTVT.

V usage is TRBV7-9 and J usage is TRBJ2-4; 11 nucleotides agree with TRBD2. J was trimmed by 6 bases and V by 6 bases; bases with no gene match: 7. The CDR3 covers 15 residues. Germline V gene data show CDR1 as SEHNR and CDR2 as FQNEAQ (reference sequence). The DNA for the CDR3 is TGTGCCAGCAGTTCCACCGGGACTAGCGGAAACATTCAGTACTTC. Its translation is CASSSTGTSGNIQYF.

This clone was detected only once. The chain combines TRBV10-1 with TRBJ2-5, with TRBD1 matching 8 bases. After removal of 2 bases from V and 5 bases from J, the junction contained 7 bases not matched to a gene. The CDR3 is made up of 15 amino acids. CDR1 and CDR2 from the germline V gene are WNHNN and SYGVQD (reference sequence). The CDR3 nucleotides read TGCGCCAGCAGTGAGGATACAGGGGGTACTGAGACCCAGTACTTC. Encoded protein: CASSEDTGGTETQYF.

CDR3 nucleotides: TGTGCCAGCAGCGTAGGAGGAATCGAGGTTTACAATGAGCAGTTCTTC. Residues: CASSVGGIEVYNEQFF. The rearrangement links TRBV9 to TRBJ2-1; no clear D. The CDR3 has 16 residues. CDR1 SGDLS and CDR2 YYNGEE come from the germline V gene. Trimming pared 0 bases from V and 4 bases from J, leaving 14 bases between. Using reference TRBV9 and TRBJ2-1 for the parts outside the CDR3, the full variable domain is DSGVTQTPKHLITATGQRVTLRCSPRSGDLSVYWYQQSLDQGLQFLIQYYNGEERAKGNILERFSAQQFPDLHSELNLSSLELGDSALYFCASSVGGIEVYNEQFFGPGTRLTVL.

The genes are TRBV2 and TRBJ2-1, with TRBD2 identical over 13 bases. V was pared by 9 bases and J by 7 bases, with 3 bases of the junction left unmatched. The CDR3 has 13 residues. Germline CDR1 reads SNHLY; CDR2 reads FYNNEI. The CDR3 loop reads CARTGLAGNEQFF. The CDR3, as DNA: TGTGCCAGAACGGGACTAGCGGGAAATGAGCAGTTCTTC.

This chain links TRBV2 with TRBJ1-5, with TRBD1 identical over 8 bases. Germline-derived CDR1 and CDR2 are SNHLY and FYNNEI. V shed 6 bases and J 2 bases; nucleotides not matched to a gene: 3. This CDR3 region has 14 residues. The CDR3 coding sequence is TGTGCCAGCAGGATGGACAGGGGCAATCAGCCCCAGCATTTT. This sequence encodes CASRMDRGNQPQHF.

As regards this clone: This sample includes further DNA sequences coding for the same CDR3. The CDR3 DNA follows: TGTGCCATCAGTGAGTCGAGTGAGACCCAGTACTTC. It codes for CAISESSETQYF. The chain employs TRBV10-3 and TRBJ2-5; D gene ambiguous. CDR1 ENHRY and CDR2 SYGVKD come from the germline V gene. V gave up 0 bases and J gave up 5 bases, with 4 bases separating them. The CDR3 spans 12 residues.

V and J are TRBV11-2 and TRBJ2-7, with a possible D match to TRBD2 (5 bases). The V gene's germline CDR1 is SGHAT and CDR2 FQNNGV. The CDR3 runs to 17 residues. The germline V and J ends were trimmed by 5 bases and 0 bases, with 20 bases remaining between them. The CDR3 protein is CASSPSGLAYLSYEQYF. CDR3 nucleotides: TGTGCCAGCAGCCCCTCGGGGTTAGCGTACCTCTCCTACGAGCAGTACTTC. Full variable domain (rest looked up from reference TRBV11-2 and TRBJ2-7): EAGVAQSPRYKIIEKRQSVAFWCNPISGHATLYWYQQILGQGPKLLIQFQNNGVVDDSQLPKDRFSAERLKGVDSTLKIQPAKLEDSAVYLCASSPSGLAYLSYEQYFGPGTRLTVT.

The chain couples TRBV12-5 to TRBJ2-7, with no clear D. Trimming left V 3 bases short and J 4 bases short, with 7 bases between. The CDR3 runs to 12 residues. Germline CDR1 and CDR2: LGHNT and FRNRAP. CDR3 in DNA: TGTGCTAGTGGTTTAATGGCGTACGAGCAGTACTTC. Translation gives CASGLMAYEQYF.

The CDR3 is CASGLGQGRDYGYTF. The CDR3 DNA sequence: TGTGCTAGTGGTTTGGGGCAGGGACGGGACTATGGCTACACCTTC. The V gene is TRBV12-5, the J gene TRBJ1-2; a weak D match, TRBD1 (5 bases). V was pared by 1 base and J by 3 bases, with 12 bases between. Per germline, CDR1 LGHNT and CDR2 FRNRAP. CDR3 length: 15 amino acids.

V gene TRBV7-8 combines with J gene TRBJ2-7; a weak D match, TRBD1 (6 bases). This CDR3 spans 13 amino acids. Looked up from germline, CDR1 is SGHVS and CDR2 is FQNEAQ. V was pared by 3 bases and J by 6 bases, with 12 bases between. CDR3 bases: TGTGCCAGCAGCTTGGACAGATTGGCCGAGCAGTACTTC. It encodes CASSLDRLAEQYF.

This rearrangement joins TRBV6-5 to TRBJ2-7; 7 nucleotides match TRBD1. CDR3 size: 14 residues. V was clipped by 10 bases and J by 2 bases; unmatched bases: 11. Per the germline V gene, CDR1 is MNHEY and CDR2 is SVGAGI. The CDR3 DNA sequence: TGTGCCACCTCCCGTGGGGACAGAGCCTACGAGCAGTACTTC. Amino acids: CATSRGDRAYEQYF.

CDR3 sequence (DNA): TGTGCCAGTAGTTCGACCGGGACACATTACGAGCAGTACTTC. It encodes CASSSTGTHYEQYF. The chain joins TRBV19 to TRBJ2-7, with a weak D call TRBD1 (6 bases). The germline V and J ends were trimmed by 5 bases and 4 bases, with 15 bases remaining between them. The germline V gene encodes CDR1 LNHDA and CDR2 SQIVND (reference sequence). The CDR3 runs to 14 residues. The full variable domain, its missing parts supplied by reference TRBV19 and TRBJ2-7, is DGGITQSPKYLFRKEGQNVTLSCEQNLNHDAMYWYRQDPGQGLRLIYYSQIVNDFQKGDIAEGYSVSREKKESFPLTVTSAQKNPTAFYLCASSSTGTHYEQYFGPGTRLTVT.

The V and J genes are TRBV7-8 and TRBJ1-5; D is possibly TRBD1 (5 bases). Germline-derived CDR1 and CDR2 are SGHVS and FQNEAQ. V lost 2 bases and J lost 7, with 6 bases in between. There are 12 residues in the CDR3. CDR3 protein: CASSLQGQPQHF. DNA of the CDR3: TGTGCCAGCAGCTTACAGGGACAGCCCCAGCATTTT.

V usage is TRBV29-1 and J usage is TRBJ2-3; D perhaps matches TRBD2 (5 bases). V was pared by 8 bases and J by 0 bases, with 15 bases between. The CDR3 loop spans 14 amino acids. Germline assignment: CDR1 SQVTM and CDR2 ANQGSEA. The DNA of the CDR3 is TGCAGCTACTCTCTGCGCGGGAGCACAGATACGCAGTATTTT. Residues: CSYSLRGSTDTQYF.

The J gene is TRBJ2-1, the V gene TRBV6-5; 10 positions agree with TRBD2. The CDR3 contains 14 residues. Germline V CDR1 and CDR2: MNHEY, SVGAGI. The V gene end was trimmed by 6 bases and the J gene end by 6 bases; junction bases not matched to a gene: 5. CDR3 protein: CASSPGLASNEQFF. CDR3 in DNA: TGTGCCAGCAGCCCGGGACTAGCGTCCAATGAGCAGTTCTTC.

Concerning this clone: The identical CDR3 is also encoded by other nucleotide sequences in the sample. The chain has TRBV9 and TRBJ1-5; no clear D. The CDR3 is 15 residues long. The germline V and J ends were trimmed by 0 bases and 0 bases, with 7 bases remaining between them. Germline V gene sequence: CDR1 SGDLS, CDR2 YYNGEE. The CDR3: CASSVAGDSNQPQHF. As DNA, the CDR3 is TGTGCCAGCAGCGTAGCCGGAGATAGCAATCAGCCCCAGCATTTT. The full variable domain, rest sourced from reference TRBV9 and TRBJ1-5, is DSGVTQTPKHLITATGQRVTLRCSPRSGDLSVYWYQQSLDQGLQFLIQYYNGEERAKGNILERFSAQQFPDLHSELNLSSLELGDSALYFCASSVAGDSNQPQHFGDGTRLSIL.

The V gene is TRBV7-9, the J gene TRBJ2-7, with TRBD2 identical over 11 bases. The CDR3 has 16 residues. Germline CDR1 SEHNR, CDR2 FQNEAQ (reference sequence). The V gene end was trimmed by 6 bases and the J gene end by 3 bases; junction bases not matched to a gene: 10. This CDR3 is CASSYGTSGSNYEQYF. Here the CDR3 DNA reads TGTGCCAGCAGTTACGGGACTAGCGGATCCAACTACGAGCAGTACTTC.